These 16 T cell receptor beta chains share one sample of origin, sequenced in a study of T cell repertoires in MIS-A myocarditis. The data were produced by immunoSEQ multiplex PCR, yet TCRdb's version contains in-frame clones alone and is incomplete. The sample consists of about 11,000 clones, roughly 84% of them appearing once. Sequencing was done on a sample of right ventricle heart tissue obtained at autopsy. These receptor sequences come from a man aged 18 to 30 with fulminant myocarditis from multisystem inflammatory syndrome in adults (MIS-A) after COVID-19.

V and J are TRBV2 and TRBJ1-2, with D possibly TRBD1 on 5 matching bases. In germline, CDR1 is SNHLY, CDR2 FYNNEI. V lost 10 bases and J lost 4, with 16 bases in between. The CDR3 covers 13 residues. The DNA for the CDR3 is TGTGCCACCCTACAGGTGATGCGCTATGGCTACACCTTC. Its protein is CATLQVMRYGYTF.

J is TRBJ1-5 and V is TRBV19, with unresolved D. Germline assignment: CDR1 LNHDA and CDR2 SQIVND (reference sequence). The CDR3 has 15 amino acids. Trimming shortened V by 1 base and J by 4 bases, and 11 bases separated the two germline ends. The CDR3 protein is CASSIATLENQPQHF. CDR3 nucleotides: TGTGCCAGTAGTATAGCGACGCTTGAAAATCAGCCCCAGCATTTT.

This chain uses TRBV7-8 with TRBJ2-7; TRBD2 matches 14 bases. CDR3 size: 15 residues. J was trimmed by 6 bases and V by 5 bases; bases with no gene match: 6. Germline values: CDR1 SGHVS, CDR2 FQNEAQ. The CDR3 reads CASSNRTSGRPEQYF. The CDR3, as DNA: TGTGCCAGCAGCAACCGGACTAGCGGGAGGCCCGAGCAGTACTTC.

The rearrangement uses TRBV23-1 and TRBJ1-1; D is unclear. TRBV23-1 is noted as an ORF with a role that remains uncertain. CDR3 length: 17 residues. V was clipped by 0 bases and J by 1 base, with 15 bases between them. The CDR3 bases are TGCGCCAGCAGTCAATCAAATCAGGAGTTGGCGAACACTGAAGCTTTCTTT. This translates into CASSQSNQELANTEAFF.

This chain connects TRBV19 to TRBJ1-5; D not certain. This CDR3 has 15 residues. Looked up from germline, CDR1 is LNHDA and CDR2 is SQIVND (reference sequence). V dropped 2 bases and J dropped 6 bases, with 14 bases sitting between them. CDR3 protein: CASSINTLGSQPQHF. The DNA of the CDR3 is TGTGCCAGTAGTATAAATACCCTCGGCAGTCAGCCCCAGCATTTT.

This clone was recorded a few times. DNA for the CDR3: TGTGCCAGCAGCTTAGTAAGAGGGGTAACTAGGAGCTCCTACAATGAGCAGTTCTTC. It yields the protein CASSLVRGVTRSSYNEQFF. The chain combines TRBV7-9 with TRBJ2-1; D may match TRBD1 or TRBD2 (5 bases each). The V end lost 1 base, the J end lost 0 bases, and 19 bases lay between the germline ends. CDR3 length: 19 amino acids. Germline CDR1 and CDR2: SEHNR and FQNEAQ (reference sequence). Using reference TRBV7-9 and TRBJ2-1 for the parts outside the CDR3, the full variable domain is DTGVSQNPRHKITKRGQNVTFRCDPISEHNRLYWYRQTLGQGPEFLTYFQNEAQLEKSRLLSDRFSAERPKGSFSTLEIQRTEQGDSAMYLCASSLVRGVTRSSYNEQFFGPGTRLTVL.

J is TRBJ2-1 and V is TRBV30, with 8 nucleotides matching TRBD2. The CDR3 contains 14 residues. Germline lookup yields CDR1 GTSNPN and CDR2 SVGIG (reference sequence). Losses at the gene ends were 5 bases for V and 8 bases for J; bases not matched to a gene: 11. The CDR3 sequence: CAWDTGGPSDEQFF. CDR3 bases: TGTGCCTGGGATACGGGGGGGCCGTCGGATGAGCAGTTCTTC.

The chain carries TRBV27 and TRBJ1-2; 8 positions agree with TRBD1. This CDR3 is 14 amino acids long. With V trimmed by 5 bases and J by 5 bases, 7 bases remained unmatched. CDR1 and CDR2 from the germline V gene are MNHEY and SMNVEV (reference sequence). CDR3 sequence (DNA): TGTGCCAGCAGTCTCGACAGGGGCATATATGGCTACACCTTC. Protein: CASSLDRGIYGYTF.

V gene TRBV6-5 combines with J gene TRBJ2-7, with a weak D call TRBD1 (6 bases). Germline V gene sequence: CDR1 MNHEY, CDR2 SVGAGI. The CDR3 consists of 15 residues. The ends were cut back, 8 bases at V and 0 bases at J, with 17 bases in the middle. The CDR3 loop is CASGKGHVSSYEQYF. The CDR3, as DNA: TGTGCCAGCGGAAAGGGACATGTGAGCTCCTACGAGCAGTACTTC.

The chain links TRBV28 to TRBJ2-7; 8 bases align to TRBD1. Germline values: CDR1 MDHEN, CDR2 SYDVKM. This CDR3 spans 14 amino acids. J lost 3 bases, V lost 6 bases, and 7 bases had no gene match. CDR3 sequence reads: CASSYSDRDYEQYF. As DNA, the CDR3 is TGTGCCAGCAGCTATTCGGACAGGGACTACGAGCAGTACTTC. Combining the CDR3 with reference TRBV28 and TRBJ2-7 gives the whole variable domain DVKVTQSSRYLVKRTGEKVFLECVQDMDHENMFWYRQDPGLGLRLIYFSYDVKMKEKGDIPEGYSVSREKKERFSLILESASTNQTSMYLCASSYSDRDYEQYFGPGTRLTVT.

This clone occurred once. The V call is TRBV6-8, the J call TRBJ2-7; 9 bases are a match to TRBD2. CDR1 and CDR2 (germline): MNHGY, SAAAGT. J lost 4 bases, V lost 0 bases, and 10 bases had no gene match. The CDR3 is 17 amino acids. The CDR3 loop is CASSYSIPGLAVYEQYF. CDR3 DNA sequence: TGTGCCAGCAGTTACTCCATCCCGGGACTAGCAGTTTACGAGCAGTACTTC.

The rearrangement uses TRBV10-2 and TRBJ1-3; 8 nucleotides agree with TRBD1. V lost 8 bases to trimming and J lost 5 bases; unmatched junction nucleotides: 11. The CDR3 contains 15 residues. The germline gives CDR1 WSHSY, CDR2 SAAADI. CDR3: CASRAAGGGRNTIYF. CDR3 DNA sequence: TGCGCCAGCCGCGCTGCAGGGGGCGGAAGAAACACCATATATTTT.

This clone came up once. The chain uses TRBV25-1 and TRBJ1-4; D gene uncertain. Per germline, CDR1 MGHDK and CDR2 SYGVNS. The CDR3 is 14 amino acids. The V and J ends lost 5 bases and 2 bases respectively, with 9 bases between them. The CDR3: CASSRRATNEKLFF. CDR3 nucleotide sequence: TGTGCCAGCAGTAGAAGGGCTACTAATGAAAAACTGTTTTTT. Full variable domain (outside the CDR3, taken from reference TRBV25-1 and TRBJ1-4): EADIYQTPRYLVIGTGKKITLECSQTMGHDKMYWYQQDPGMELHLIHYSYGVNSTEKGDLSSESTVSRIRTEHFPLTLESARPSHTSQYLCASSRRATNEKLFFGSGTQLSVL.

The gene calls are TRBV10-3 and TRBJ2-7; 7 positions agree with TRBD1. This CDR3 contains 14 residues. The germline V gene encodes CDR1 ENHRY and CDR2 SYGVKD. V was pared by 6 bases and J by 6 bases, with 11 bases of the junction left unmatched. DNA for the CDR3: TGTGCCATCAGGGGGGACAGAGGCGGTTCCGAGCAGTACTTC. Translated: CAIRGDRGGSEQYF.

A single count supports this clone. V usage is TRBV6-5 and J usage is TRBJ1-4; 7 positions match TRBD1. V dropped 10 bases and J dropped 4; count of bases not matched to a gene: 9. The CDR3 covers 14 residues. Per the germline V gene, CDR1 is MNHEY and CDR2 is SVGAGI. The CDR3 DNA follows: TGTGCCACCGGAACAGGGGTTCTTAATGAAAAACTGTTTTTT. Protein: CATGTGVLNEKLFF.

In its sample, this clone was seen once. The chain joins TRBV28 to TRBJ2-1; 11 nucleotides agree with TRBD2. The J segment lost 8 bases and the V segment lost 6 bases, leaving 9 bases of the junction unmatched. The V gene's germline CDR1 is MDHEN and CDR2 SYDVKM. There are 15 residues in the CDR3. CDR3 sequence (DNA): TGTGCCAGCAGCCCTCTTAGCGGGGGGGCCTATGAGCAGTTCTTC. It is translated as CASSPLSGGAYEQFF.